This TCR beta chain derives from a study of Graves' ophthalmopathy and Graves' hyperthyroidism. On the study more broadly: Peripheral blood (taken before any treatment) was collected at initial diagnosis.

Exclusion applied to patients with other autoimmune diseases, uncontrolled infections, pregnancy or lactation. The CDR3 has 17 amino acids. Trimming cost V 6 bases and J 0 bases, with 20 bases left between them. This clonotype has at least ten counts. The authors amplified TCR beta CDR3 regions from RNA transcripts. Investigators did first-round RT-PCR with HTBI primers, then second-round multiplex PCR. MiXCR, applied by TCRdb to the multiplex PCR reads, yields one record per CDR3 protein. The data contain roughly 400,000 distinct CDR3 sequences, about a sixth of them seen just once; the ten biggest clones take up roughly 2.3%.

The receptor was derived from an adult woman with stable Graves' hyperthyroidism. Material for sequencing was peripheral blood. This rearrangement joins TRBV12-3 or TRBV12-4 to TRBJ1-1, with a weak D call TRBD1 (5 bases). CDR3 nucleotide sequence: TGTGCCAGCAGCCCGTGGTTTGGGGGATACATGAACACTGAAGCTTTCTTT. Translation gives CASSPWFGGYMNTEAFF.